The next 21 T cell receptor beta chains were all read from a single sample in a study of shared clonotypes between healthy human individuals. Measured with immunoSEQ multiplex PCR; TCRdb has only the in-frame clones, and not every one. This sample yields about 2.1 million clones, of which 90% to 95% are seen a single time; about 1.7% belongs to the top ten. The naive CD8 fraction comprised CD45RO-negative cells positively selected for CCR7 and excluded terminally differentiated effector memory CD45RA+ cells. The sequenced sample consisted of naive CD8+ T cells from PBMCs. The source is a man aged 18 to 29 in good health. Some clones in this sample may be carry-over from other donors' samples.

The CDR3, as DNA: TGTGCCAGCAGTTTATATCTCCTAGCTCCCGAGCAGTACTTC. This sequence encodes CASSLYLLAPEQYF. The chain carries TRBV27 and TRBJ2-7; tentatively, D is TRBD2 (5 bases). V lost 1 base, J lost 6 bases, and 13 bases lay in between. CDR1 and CDR2 (germline): MNHEY, SMNVEV (reference sequence). The CDR3 consists of 14 residues.

This chain links TRBV27 with TRBJ2-7, with TRBD1 matching over 8 bases. The CDR3 is 15 amino acids. CDR1 and CDR2 (germline): MNHEY, SMNVEV (reference sequence). The V and J ends lost 3 bases and 1 base, in that order; junction bases with no gene match: 5. The CDR3 sequence is CASSFLQGASYEQYF. The DNA of the CDR3 is TGTGCCAGCAGTTTTCTGCAGGGGGCTTCCTACGAGCAGTACTTC.

V and J are TRBV7-3 and TRBJ2-5; D call uncertain. This CDR3 has 14 residues. V was trimmed by 4 bases and J by 1 base, leaving 10 bases between them. CDR1 SGHTA and CDR2 FQGTGA come from the germline V gene. CDR3: CASSSSPRQETQYF. The CDR3 nucleotides are TGTGCCAGCAGCTCCTCGCCCCGCCAAGAGACCCAGTACTTC.

The chain carries TRBV27 and TRBJ2-1, with 14 bases identical to TRBD2. Germline V gives CDR1 MNHEY, CDR2 SMNVEV (reference sequence). The CDR3 extends over 15 amino acids. The V segment lost 5 bases and the J segment 9 bases; nucleotides outside the gene matches: 6. This chain's CDR3 is CASSLGTSGSTEQFF. The DNA for the CDR3 is TGTGCCAGCAGTCTCGGGACTAGCGGGAGCACTGAGCAGTTCTTC.

The V call is TRBV27, the J call TRBJ2-5; D is uncertain. Trimming took off 4 bases at V and 7 bases at J, with 10 bases between the two ends. Germline CDR1 and CDR2: MNHEY and SMNVEV (reference sequence). The CDR3 spans 12 residues. CDR3 bases: TGTGCCAGCAGTTACGGCTCAGGGACCCAGTACTTC. Its protein is CASSYGSGTQYF.

V usage is TRBV6-1 and J usage is TRBJ2-3; TRBD1 agrees at 9 bases. CDR1 is MNHNS and CDR2 is SASEGT in the germline V gene. The junction had 5 bases not matched to a gene; V was cut back by 6 bases and J by 4 bases. The CDR3 runs 14 residues. The CDR3: CASRDRGLPDTQYF. DNA for the CDR3: TGTGCCAGCAGGGACAGGGGATTGCCAGATACGCAGTATTTT.

The V gene is TRBV11-2, the J gene TRBJ2-3; D unclear. From germline, CDR1 is SGHAT and CDR2 FQNNGV. This CDR3 comprises 14 residues. V lost 0 bases, J lost 4 bases, and 8 bases lay in between. The CDR3 sequence is CASSLDRPPDTQYF. The CDR3 DNA sequence: TGTGCCAGCAGCTTAGATAGACCCCCAGATACGCAGTATTTT.

The chain employs TRBV5-4 and TRBJ2-7, with 7 positions matching TRBD1. The CDR3 has 14 residues. Germline V gene lookup returns CDR1 SGHNT and CDR2 YYREEE (reference sequence). Trimming took 3 bases from V and 0 from J; bases not matched to a gene: 3. The CDR3 sequence is CASSSGQVSYEQYF. For the CDR3, the DNA is TGTGCCAGCAGCTCAGGACAGGTCTCCTACGAGCAGTACTTC.

The V and J genes are TRBV30 and TRBJ2-3; 7 bases align to TRBD2. This CDR3 is 14 amino acids long. Germline-derived CDR1 and CDR2 are GTSNPN and SVGIG (reference sequence). J gave up 0 bases and V 7 bases, and 7 bases lay outside the gene matches. CDR3 protein: CAYAGLPSTDTQYF. In nucleotides, the CDR3 is TGTGCCTACGCGGGACTACCGAGCACAGATACGCAGTATTTT.

The sample holds a few counts of this clone. The gene calls are TRBV28 and TRBJ2-6; maybe TRBD1 (6 bases). Per the germline V gene, CDR1 is MDHEN and CDR2 is SYDVKM. This CDR3 has 16 residues. Trimming took 5 bases from V and 2 from J, leaving 13 bases between them. The CDR3 reads CASSPSQGTGANVLTF. CDR3 sequence (DNA): TGTGCCAGCAGTCCTTCTCAGGGGACTGGGGCCAACGTCCTGACTTTC.

The chain carries TRBV2 and TRBJ2-1, with D unclear. V lost 2 bases, J lost 7 bases, and 9 bases lay in between. Germline-derived CDR1 and CDR2 are SNHLY and FYNNEI. The CDR3 spans 13 residues. This CDR3 is CASSEWQANEQFF. Here the CDR3 DNA reads TGTGCCAGCAGTGAATGGCAGGCGAATGAGCAGTTCTTC.

The CDR3 loop reads CASSPRGGPGTEAFF. Written as DNA, the CDR3 is TGTGCCAGCAGCCCACGCGGGGGGCCGGGCACTGAAGCTTTCTTT. The rearrangement joins TRBV14 to TRBJ1-1; D perhaps matches TRBD1 (6 bases). Looked up from germline, CDR1 is SGHDN and CDR2 is FVKESK. V lost 4 bases, J lost 4 bases, and 16 bases lay in between. CDR3 size: 15 residues.

This clone was counted once. The chain combines TRBV10-1 with TRBJ1-1; D gene unclear. Between the trimmed V and J ends, which lost 3 bases and 3 bases, there was a span of 5 bases. The V gene's germline CDR1 is WNHNN and CDR2 SYGVQD (reference sequence). The CDR3 runs 12 residues. CDR3 residues: CASSDTYTEAFF. The CDR3 DNA reads TGCGCCAGCAGTGACACATACACTGAAGCTTTCTTT.

The chain recombines TRBV27 with TRBJ2-7, with 7 bases lining up with TRBD1. The length of the CDR3 is 17 residues. CDR1 is MNHEY, CDR2 SMNVEV, per germline (reference sequence). Unmatched junction bases numbered 17, after V lost 6 bases and J lost 3 bases. CDR3 loop: CASSPSRDRVTHYEQYF. The DNA of the CDR3 is TGTGCCAGCAGCCCCTCCCGGGACAGAGTTACCCACTACGAGCAGTACTTC.

This chain connects TRBV4-3 to TRBJ2-7; a weak D match, TRBD1 (6 bases). The CDR3 has 14 amino acids. The V end lost 4 bases, the J end lost 3 bases, and 13 bases lay between the germline ends. The germline CDR1 and CDR2 sequences are LGHNA and YSLEER. CDR3: CASSPHRDNYEQYF. The CDR3 DNA sequence: TGCGCCAGCAGCCCCCACCGGGACAACTACGAGCAGTACTTC.

J is TRBJ2-2 and V is TRBV4-3; tentatively, D is TRBD1 (5 bases). Trimming left V 2 bases short and J 2 bases short, with 15 bases between. The CDR3 has 17 amino acids. The germline gives CDR1 LGHNA, CDR2 YSLEER. CDR3 residues: CASSQNRGRVNTGELFF. CDR3 nucleotides: TGCGCCAGCAGCCAAAATAGGGGCAGGGTTAACACCGGGGAGCTGTTTTTT.

The rearrangement joins TRBV5-4 to TRBJ2-7, with D maybe TRBD2 (6 bases). Looked up from germline, CDR1 is SGHNT and CDR2 is YYREEE (reference sequence). With 0 bases removed from V and 3 bases from J, the gap between germline ends came to 10 bases. CDR3 size: 14 residues. The CDR3 DNA reads as TGTGCCAGCAGCTTGGGGCAGGGAGGCTACGAGCAGTACTTC. It is translated as CASSLGQGGYEQYF.

The chain employs TRBV29-1 and TRBJ2-1, with D hard to call. The germline gives CDR1 SQVTM, CDR2 ANQGSEA. The V end was cut by 8 bases, the J end by 6 bases, with 14 bases between. This CDR3 region has 12 residues. The CDR3 bases are TGCAGCCTGCTTAAGACAATCAATGAGCAGTTCTTC. The encoded protein is CSLLKTINEQFF.

This chain joins TRBV7-2 and TRBJ2-5; D is possibly TRBD2 (5 bases). CDR3 length equals 17 residues. Per the germline V gene, CDR1 is SGHTA and CDR2 is FQGNSA. V gave up 1 base and J gave up 3 bases, with 18 bases separating them. CDR3 sequence (DNA): TGTGCCAGCAGCTTAGTAGCGTCTAGGGCTCCCAAAGAGACCCAGTACTTC. This codes for CASSLVASRAPKETQYF.

The rearrangement uses TRBV2 and TRBJ1-1; TRBD1 matches at 8 bases. Germline CDR1 and CDR2: SNHLY and FYNNEI. With V trimmed by 2 bases and J by 4 bases, 3 bases remained unmatched. The CDR3 has 14 residues. The CDR3 DNA is TGTGCCAGCAGTGAACTGGACAGGGCCACTGAAGCTTTCTTT. Protein product: CASSELDRATEAFF.

Turning to this clone: This CDR3 is also generated by other DNA sequences in the sample. The chain employs TRBV11-2 and TRBJ2-7; D is undetermined. CDR1 is SGHAT and CDR2 is FQNNGV in the germline V gene. Trimming removed 1 base at V and 0 bases at J, with 4 bases between. CDR3 size: 13 residues. The CDR3 DNA is TGTGCCAGCAGCTTAGCCAGCTCCTACGAGCAGTACTTC. This gives the protein CASSLASSYEQYF. Looking up the rest from reference TRBV11-2 and TRBJ2-7 gives the full variable domain: EAGVAQSPRYKIIEKRQSVAFWCNPISGHATLYWYQQILGQGPKLLIQFQNNGVVDDSQLPKDRFSAERLKGVDSTLKIQPAKLEDSAVYLCASSLASSYEQYFGPGTRLTVT.